The TCR beta chain described here comes from a study of blood T cells in healthy people across ages. A second roughly 6 to 12 cycle PCR used barcoded and J-beta primers. TCRdb reprocessed the 5' RACE reads with MiXCR, giving one entry per CDR3 protein. The sample consists of around 1.5 million distinct CDR3 sequences, 34% of them appearing once. Findings and limits, study-wide: Aged donors had fewer naive CD4+ cells and lower diversity than long-lived donors.

This clonotype turned up a few times. Its specificity is unknown. Samples each had at least 6 micrograms of total RNA extracted. Between the trimmed V and J ends, which lost 6 bases and 4 bases, there was a span of 10 bases. Germline-derived CDR1 and CDR2 are MDHEN and SYDVKM. CDR3 length equals 12 residues. This receptor was taken from a woman aged 25 to 39 in good health. Sample: blood. This chain joins TRBV28 and TRBJ2-7, with D hard to call. DNA for the CDR3: TGTGCCAGCAGGGAACAGCCATACGAGCAGTACTTC. Its protein is CASREQPYEQYF.